This passage covers 13 T cell receptor beta chains from one sample sequenced in a study of T cell repertoires in cytomegalovirus infection. A single record per CDR3 protein comes from TCRdb applying MiXCR to the reads. In the table there are 150,000 to 200,000 distinct CDR3 sequences, 7.5% to 10% of which are singletons. The sample was PBMCs. These receptors originate from a human donor in good health (CMV status not recorded). Some clones in this sample may be carry-over from other donors' samples.

Remarks on this clonotype: The conserved phenylalanine or tryptophan is not found at the CDR3 terminus, so this likely reflects a read error. The rearrangement joins TRBV5-3 to TRBJ2-1; 7 positions agree with TRBD2. TRBV5-3 qualifies as an ORF whose function is uncertain. The CDR3 runs 12 residues. V was clipped by 8 bases and J by 9 bases; unmatched bases: 8. In nucleotides, the CDR3 is TGTGCCAGCAGCACTAGCGAGATTGAGCAGTTCGTC. This translates into CASSTSEIEQFV.

This clonotype was seen many times. The CDR3 nucleotides read TGTGCCAGCAGGGACTCGGGACAGGCGGTCTATGGCTACACCTTC. Its protein is CASRDSGQAVYGYTF. The V and J genes are TRBV28 and TRBJ1-2, with 8 positions matching TRBD1. Germline loops: CDR1 MDHEN, CDR2 SYDVKM. The CDR3 covers 15 residues. V lost 6 bases, J lost 4 bases, and 10 bases stayed unmatched.

This clonotype was detected many times. The chain links TRBV30 to TRBJ2-3; tentatively, D is TRBD2 (6 bases). Germline assignment: CDR1 GTSNPN and CDR2 SVGIG (reference sequence). V lost 0 bases and J lost 5, with 21 bases in between. CDR3 size: 17 residues. CDR3 sequence: CAWSVGASHVGGDTQYF. For the CDR3, the DNA is TGTGCCTGGAGTGTAGGGGCTAGCCACGTGGGGGGAGATACGCAGTATTTT. The whole variable domain, remainder taken from reference TRBV30 and TRBJ2-3, is SQTIHQWPATLVQPVGSPLSLECTVEGTSNPNLYWYRQAAGRGLQLLFYSVGIGQISSEVPQNLSASRPQDRQFILSSKKLLLSDSGFYLCAWSVGASHVGGDTQYFGPGTRLTVL.

The table lists this clonotype with a few counts. The chain links TRBV19 to TRBJ1-1, with TRBD1 matching 8 bases. Trimming cost V 6 bases and J 4 bases; bases outside gene matches: 10. Germline V gene sequence: CDR1 LNHDA, CDR2 SQIVND (reference sequence). CDR3 size: 15 residues. In DNA form, the CDR3 reads TGTGCCAGTAGGGGGACGGGACAGGCGGCCACTGAAGCTTTCTTT. Its protein product is CASRGTGQAATEAFF.

The sample holds a few counts of this clonotype. The chain is built from TRBV5-5 and TRBJ2-5; a possible D gene is TRBD2 (7 bases). The CDR3 has 17 residues. From germline, CDR1 is SGHKS and CDR2 YYEKEE (reference sequence). Deletions cut 0 bases from V and 5 bases from J, with 20 bases between. This CDR3 is CASSLEGWGGREETQYF. The CDR3 bases are TGTGCCAGCAGCTTGGAGGGTTGGGGGGGCCGAGAGGAGACCCAGTACTTC.

This clonotype was counted between two and nine times. At one boundary the junction diverges from the germline segment, which might be a read error. The chain has TRBV4-1 and TRBJ2-7; D call uncertain. Germline lookup yields CDR1 MGHRA and CDR2 YSYEKL. The length of the CDR3 is 11 residues. DNA for the CDR3: TGCGCCAGCAGCCAAGAGGGGATGGTGGTCTTC. It encodes CASSQEGMVVF.

This clonotype was seen repeatedly, ten times or more. The rearrangement joins TRBV12-3 or TRBV12-4 to TRBJ1-1; D uncertain. V shed 6 bases and J shed 8 bases, with 13 bases lying between them. This CDR3 has 12 residues. The DNA of the CDR3 is TGTGCCAGCAGCCCTCGGCCGAGGGAAGCTTTCTTT. Protein: CASSPRPREAFF.

This clonotype was detected many times. This chain connects TRBV28 to TRBJ1-4; D perhaps matches TRBD1 (5 bases). CDR3 length: 14 residues. CDR1 is MDHEN and CDR2 is SYDVKM in the germline V gene. V lost 5 bases and J lost 4, with 11 bases in between. The CDR3 is CASSGRALNEKLFF. The CDR3 DNA sequence: TGTGCCAGCAGTGGCAGGGCCCTTAATGAAAAACTGTTTTTT.

This clonotype showed up many times. The rearrangement links TRBV7-6 to TRBJ2-2, with TRBD2 identical over 8 bases. CDR3 size: 13 residues. CDR1 SGHVS and CDR2 FNYEAQ come from the germline V gene. CDR3 nucleotides: TGTGCGGTCCGCCGGGGGGGAGACGGGGAGCTGTTTTTT. Its translation: CAVRRGGDGELFF.

This clonotype occurred many times. The genes are TRBV7-2 and TRBJ2-7, with D possibly TRBD1 on 6 matching bases. Germline V gene lookup returns CDR1 SGHTA and CDR2 FQGNSA. V dropped 5 bases and J dropped 6 bases, with 20 bases sitting between them. The CDR3 runs 15 residues. The DNA for the CDR3 is TGTGCCAGCAGCGACACCGGGACAATACCGCTCGAGCAGTACTTC. Translation gives CASSDTGTIPLEQYF.

Many counts were recorded for this clonotype. This chain connects TRBV27 to TRBJ2-2, with 9 bases matching TRBD1. Germline CDR1 MNHEY, CDR2 SMNVEV (reference sequence). J lost 1 base, V lost 5 bases, and 5 bases had no gene match. The CDR3 extends over 16 amino acids. This chain's CDR3 is CASSKQGARNTGELFF. CDR3 DNA: TGTGCCAGCAGTAAACAGGGGGCTAGGAACACCGGGGAGCTGTTTTTT.

This clonotype was seen a few times. A much larger clonotype is one base distant, so this may be a read error. V gene TRBV7-8 combines with J gene TRBJ2-7; 9 bases are a match to TRBD1. The CDR3 runs to 13 residues. The ends lost 5 bases at V and 4 bases at J; junction bases unmatched: 3. Per the germline V gene, CDR1 is SGHVS and CDR2 is FQNEAQ. The CDR3 region is CASSVDRGYEQYF. The CDR3 DNA sequence: TGTGCCAGCAGCGTAGACAGGGGGTACGAGCAGTACTTC.

The chain combines TRBV7-9 with TRBJ2-3; 8 bases map to TRBD2. J lost 1 base, V lost 3 bases, and 3 bases had no gene match. The germline V gene encodes CDR1 SEHNR and CDR2 FQNEAQ (reference sequence). This CDR3 has 15 residues. CDR3 DNA: TGTGCCAGCAGCTTCAGCGGGGGCCGCACAGATACGCAGTATTTT. Translation: CASSFSGGRTDTQYF.